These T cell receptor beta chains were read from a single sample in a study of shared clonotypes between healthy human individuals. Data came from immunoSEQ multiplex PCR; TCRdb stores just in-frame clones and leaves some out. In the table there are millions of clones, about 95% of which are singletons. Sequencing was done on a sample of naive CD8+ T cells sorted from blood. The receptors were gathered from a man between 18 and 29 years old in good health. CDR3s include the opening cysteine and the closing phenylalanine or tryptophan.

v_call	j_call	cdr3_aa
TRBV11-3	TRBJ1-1	CASSSRGGNTEAFF
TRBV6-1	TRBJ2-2	CASRDRGTGELFF
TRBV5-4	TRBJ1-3	CASSLWGPGGNTIYF
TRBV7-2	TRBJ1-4	CASSLGAMGPNEKLFF
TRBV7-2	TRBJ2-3	CASSLTPEPTTDTQYF
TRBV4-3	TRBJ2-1	CASSQEGASLSKEGEQFF
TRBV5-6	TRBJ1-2	CASSLVGQGHYGYTF
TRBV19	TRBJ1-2	CASSSPPSINYGYTF
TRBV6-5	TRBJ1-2	CASRRPAYGYTF
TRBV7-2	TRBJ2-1	CASSPPRVEQFF
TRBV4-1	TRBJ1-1	CASSQEWAGNTEAFF
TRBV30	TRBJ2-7	CAWSPDRSYEQYF
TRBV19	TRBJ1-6	CASSALNRGSYNSPLHF
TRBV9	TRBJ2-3	CASSPQWGSGRDTDTQYF
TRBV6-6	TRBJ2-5	CASSYSFLETQYF
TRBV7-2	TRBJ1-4	CASSLVLWEKLFF
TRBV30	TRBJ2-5	CAWSHSGSVGETQYF
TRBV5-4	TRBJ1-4	CASSNGAGTNEKLFF
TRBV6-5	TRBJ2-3	CASSYGTGMADTQYF
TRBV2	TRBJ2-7	CATRTGPGYEQYF
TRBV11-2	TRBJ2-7	CASSLTLAGYEQYF
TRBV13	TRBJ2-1	CASSSGTGGLYNEQFF
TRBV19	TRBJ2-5	CASSIIGTSGRTGGAQYF
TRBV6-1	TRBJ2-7	CASSEGTSGGEQYF
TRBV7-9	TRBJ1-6	CASSLGTGGGSPLHF
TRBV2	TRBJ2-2	CASSDRGSNTGELFF
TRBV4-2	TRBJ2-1	CASSQGGLAGYNEQFF
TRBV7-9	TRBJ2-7	CASSLAGGYEQYF